This TCR beta chain was identified during a study of vaccination effects on CD4 cells after COVID-19. Study overall: Sampling of a couple of convalescent patients took place 16 days and one week prior to vaccination.

The protocol was immunoSEQ multiplex PCR, while the TCRdb copy is restricted to in-frame clones and leaves out a portion. The sample shows 20,000 to 30,000 clones, about 77% of them seen only once. As to this clone: The antigen remains unidentified.

Before sequencing, viral peptide pools were used by the ViraFEST assay to expand antigen-specific CD4+ T cells. A 10-day culture period preceded the isolation of CD4+ T cells. Convalescent patients had PCR-confirmed SARS-CoV-2 infection between March and December 2020. IL-2 at about 10 IU/ml and peptides at 8 to 10 ug/ml were added to cultured PBMC, roughly 1.8 million per well. Trimming took 5 bases from V and 4 from J; bases not matched to a gene: 5. This CDR3 has 14 residues. Per the germline V gene, CDR1 is SGHNT and CDR2 is YENEEA. General study results and limits: Marked clonal contraction of infection- and vaccine-induced clones was seen late after vaccination.

The chain uses TRBV11-3 and TRBJ1-2; 9 nucleotides agree with TRBD1. Sequencing was performed on CD4+ T cells from PBMCs cultured with HCoV-NL63 spike peptides, taken before COVID-19 vaccination. This TCR derives from a human donor who had a prior SARS-CoV-2 infection. CDR3 DNA: TGTGCCAGCAGCAGGACAGGGGTCCCCTATGGCTACACCTTC. Amino acids: CASSRTGVPYGYTF.